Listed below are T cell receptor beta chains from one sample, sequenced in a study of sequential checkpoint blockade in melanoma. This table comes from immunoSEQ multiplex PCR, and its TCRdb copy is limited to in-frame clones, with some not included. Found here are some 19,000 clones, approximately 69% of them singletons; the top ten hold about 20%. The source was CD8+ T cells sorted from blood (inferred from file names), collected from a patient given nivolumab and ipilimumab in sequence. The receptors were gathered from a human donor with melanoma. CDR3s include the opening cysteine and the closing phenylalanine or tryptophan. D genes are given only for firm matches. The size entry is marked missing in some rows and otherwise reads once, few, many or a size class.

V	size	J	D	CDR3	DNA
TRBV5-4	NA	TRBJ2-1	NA	CASSYDASDEQFF	TGTGCCAGCAGCTATGACGCTAGCGATGAGCAGTTCTTC
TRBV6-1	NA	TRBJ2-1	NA	CASSASSVFYNEQFF	TGTGCCAGCAGTGCGTCTAGCGTCTTCTACAATGAGCAGTTCTTC
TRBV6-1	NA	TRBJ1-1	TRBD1	CAGSTGMNTEAFF	TGTGCCGGCTCGACAGGGATGAACACTGAAGCTTTCTTT
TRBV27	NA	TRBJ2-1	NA	CASRAVGRLAYNEQFF	TGTGCCAGCAGAGCCGTGGGGCGCCTCGCCTACAATGAGCAGTTCTTC
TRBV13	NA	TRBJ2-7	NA	CASSLGPRYEQYF	TGTGCCAGCAGCTTAGGCCCCAGGTACGAGCAGTACTTC
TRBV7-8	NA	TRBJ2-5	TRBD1	CASSLNPTGRETQYF	TGTGCCAGCAGCTTAAATCCGACAGGGCGGGAGACCCAGTACTTC
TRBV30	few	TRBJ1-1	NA	CAWRGQVGVTEAFF	TGTGCCTGGAGAGGCCAGGTCGGGGTCACTGAAGCTTTCTTT
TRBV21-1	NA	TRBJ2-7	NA	CASHSQGDRGCHEQYF	TGTGCCAGCCACTCCCAGGGGGACAGGGGGTGCCACGAGCAGTACTTC
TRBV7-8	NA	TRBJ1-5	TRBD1	CASRPGQGANQPQHF	TGTGCCAGCAGACCGGGACAGGGGGCTAATCAGCCCCAGCATTTT
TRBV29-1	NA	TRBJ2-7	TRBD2	CSVLTSGELFLSPYEQYF	TGCAGCGTTCTGACTAGCGGGGAACTTTTCCTGAGCCCCTACGAGCAGTACTTC
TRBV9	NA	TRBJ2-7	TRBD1	CASSETGTGEQYF	TGTGCCAGCAGCGAGACCGGGACAGGGGAGCAGTACTTC
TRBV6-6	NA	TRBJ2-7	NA	CASRRTLPYEQYF	TGTGCCAGCCGCAGGACACTCCCCTACGAGCAGTACTTC
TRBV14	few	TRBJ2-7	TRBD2	CASSQSPAGTRGYEQYF	TGTGCCAGCAGCCAAAGTCCGGCCGGGACTAGGGGATACGAGCAGTACTTC
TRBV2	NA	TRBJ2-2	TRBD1	CASTDRGWTGELFF	TGTGCCAGCACCGACAGGGGTTGGACCGGGGAGCTGTTTTTT
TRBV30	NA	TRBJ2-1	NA	CACKPYSGVYNEQFF	TGTGCCTGTAAGCCCTACAGCGGAGTATACAATGAGCAGTTCTTC
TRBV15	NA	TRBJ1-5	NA	CATSRDPSRRQPQHF	TGTGCCACCAGCAGAGATCCGTCGCGGCGTCAGCCCCAGCATTTT
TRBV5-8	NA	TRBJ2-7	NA	CASSLGRLYF	TGTGCCAGCAGCTTGGGCAGGTTGTACTTC
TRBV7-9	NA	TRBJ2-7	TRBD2	CASRPGLAGVFTYEQYF	TGTGCCAGCCGACCGGGACTAGCGGGAGTTTTTACCTACGAGCAGTACTTC
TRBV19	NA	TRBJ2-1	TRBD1	CASRNRGNNEQFF	TGTGCCAGTAGAAACAGGGGGAACAATGAGCAGTTCTTC
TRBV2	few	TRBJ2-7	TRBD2	CASRLAGFYEQYF	TGTGCCAGCAGACTAGCGGGATTCTACGAGCAGTACTTC
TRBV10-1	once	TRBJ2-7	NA	CASSELGQGGEQYF	TGCGCCAGCAGTGAGCTCGGGCAGGGCGGCGAGCAGTACTTC
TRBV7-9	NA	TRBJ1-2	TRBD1	CASSLEVGGQGGGYTF	TGTGCCAGCAGCTTAGAGGTGGGGGGACAGGGAGGCGGCTACACCTTC
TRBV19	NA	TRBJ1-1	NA	CASSLPGWGTEAFF	TGTGCCAGTAGCTTACCGGGATGGGGCACTGAAGCTTTCTTT
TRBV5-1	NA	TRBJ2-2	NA	CASSLSLRVREEDTGELFF	TGCGCCAGCAGCTTGTCGCTCAGGGTCAGAGAAGAGGACACCGGGGAGCTGTTTTTT
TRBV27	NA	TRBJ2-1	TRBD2	CASSLSGGAFNEQFF	TGTGCCAGCAGTTTATCCGGGGGGGCCTTCAATGAGCAGTTCTTC
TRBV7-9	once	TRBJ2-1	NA	CASSFRHASSYNEQFF	TGTGCCAGCAGCTTTAGACACGCCAGTTCCTACAATGAGCAGTTCTTC
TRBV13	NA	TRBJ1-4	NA	CASSSGGATNEKLFF	TGTGCCAGCAGCTCCGGGGGAGCAACTAATGAAAAACTGTTTTTT
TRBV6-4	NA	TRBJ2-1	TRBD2	CASSEVAGGFSYNEQFF	TGTGCCAGCAGTGAAGTAGCGGGGGGCTTCTCCTACAATGAGCAGTTCTTC
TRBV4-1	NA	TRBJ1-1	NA	CASSQAGFGEAFF	TGCGCCAGCAGCCAGGCAGGGTTCGGTGAAGCTTTCTTT
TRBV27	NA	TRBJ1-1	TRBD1	CASSPHGTGGIDKWSTEAFF	TGTGCCAGCAGTCCCCACGGGACAGGGGGCATTGATAAGTGGAGCACTGAAGCTTTCTTT
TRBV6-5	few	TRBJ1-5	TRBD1	CASSYLDRVGQPQHF	TGTGCCAGCAGTTACCTGGACAGGGTAGGCCAGCCCCAGCATTTT
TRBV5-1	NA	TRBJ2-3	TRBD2	CASSWPRDSSTSGDSTDTQYF	TGCGCCAGCAGCTGGCCCCGGGACAGCTCGACTAGCGGAGATAGCACAGATACGCAGTATTTT
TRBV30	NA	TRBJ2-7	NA	CAWRDNSYEQYF	TGTGCCTGGAGGGACAACTCCTACGAGCAGTACTTC
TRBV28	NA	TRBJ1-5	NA	CASSKTGYGNQPQHF	TGTGCCAGCAGTAAAACAGGGTATGGCAATCAGCCCCAGCATTTT
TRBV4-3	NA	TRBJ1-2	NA	CASSHKQGDGYTF	TGCGCCAGCAGCCATAAACAGGGAGATGGCTACACCTTC
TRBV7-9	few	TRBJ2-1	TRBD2	CASSTRLAGAEGEQFF	TGTGCCAGCAGCACTAGACTAGCGGGAGCTGAAGGTGAGCAGTTCTTC
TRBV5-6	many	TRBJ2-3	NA	CASVIGQGRTDTQYF	TGTGCCAGCGTGATCGGGCAGGGAAGGACAGATACGCAGTATTTT
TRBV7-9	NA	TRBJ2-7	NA	CASSLLVHEQYF	TGTGCCAGCAGCTTACTAGTTCACGAGCAGTACTTC
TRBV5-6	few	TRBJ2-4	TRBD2	CASSSGTRKNIQYF	TGTGCCAGCAGCTCCGGGACTAGGAAAAACATTCAGTACTTC